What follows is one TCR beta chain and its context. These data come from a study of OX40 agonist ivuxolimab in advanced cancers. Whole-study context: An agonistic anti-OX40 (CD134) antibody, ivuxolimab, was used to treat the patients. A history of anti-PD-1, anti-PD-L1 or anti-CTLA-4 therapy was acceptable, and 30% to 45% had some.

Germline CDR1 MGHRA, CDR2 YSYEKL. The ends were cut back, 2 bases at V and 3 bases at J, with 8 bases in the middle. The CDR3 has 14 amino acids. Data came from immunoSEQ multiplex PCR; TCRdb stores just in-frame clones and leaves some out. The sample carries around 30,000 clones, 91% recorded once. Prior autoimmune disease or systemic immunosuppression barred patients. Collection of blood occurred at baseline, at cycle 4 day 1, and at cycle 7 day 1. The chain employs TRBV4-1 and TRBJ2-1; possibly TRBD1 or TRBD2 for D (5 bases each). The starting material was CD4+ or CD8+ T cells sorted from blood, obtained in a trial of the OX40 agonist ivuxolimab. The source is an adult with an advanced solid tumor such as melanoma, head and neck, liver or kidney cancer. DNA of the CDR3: TGCGCCAGCAGCCAACAGGGAGTCTACAATGAGCAGTTCTTC. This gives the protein CASSQQGVYNEQFF.